The subject of this entry is one TCR beta chain. Some clones are missing from TCRdb's copy, which holds only in-frame ones; the method was immunoSEQ multiplex PCR. The sample has over 45,000 clones, approximately 82% seen once. This entry comes from a study of blood T cell repertoires in COVID-19. V lost 3 bases and J lost 8, with 13 bases in between. The CDR3 length is 14 residues. Germline CDR1 reads SEHNR; CDR2 reads FQNEAQ (reference sequence). The sample was peripheral blood. The origin of this receptor is a human donor in a cohort sampled during active COVID-19. The rearrangement links TRBV7-9 to TRBJ1-4; D unresolved. CDR3 protein: CASSFLWAQEKLFF. CDR3 DNA sequence: TGTGCCAGCAGCTTTCTGTGGGCCCAGGAAAAACTGTTTTTT.